This T cell receptor (beta chain) comes out of a study of blood T cell repertoires in COVID-19. Study context: Material from acute and convalescent COVID-19 was sourced from the United States, Italy and Spain. T cells, B-cell-depleted T cells, or PBMCs provided the cDNA or gDNA that served as material.

Trimming took 7 bases from V and 7 from J, leaving 14 bases between them. The CDR3 has 14 residues. The germline gives CDR1 SGHAT, CDR2 FQNNGV. During active infection, Seattle patients enrolled and were then monitored through disease. As processed by the authors: Cell counts per sample came from amplifying reference gene primers. Clones were sequenced by immunoSEQ multiplex PCR, and TCRdb holds only the in-frame ones, with some missing. The V and J calls and the clone size are those of that table, but D and trimming were determined from the DNA. The table has roughly 53,000 clones, 80% to 90% seen once; the top ten hold under 2.5%.

Sequenced input: peripheral blood. The receptor comes from a woman over 75 with COVID-19, enrolled during active disease. The chain is built from TRBV11-2 and TRBJ1-6; unclear D gene. CDR3 nucleotides: TGTGCCAGCAACGTCGCGGGGTGGAATTCACCCCTCCACTTT. Translated, it gives CASNVAGWNSPLHF.